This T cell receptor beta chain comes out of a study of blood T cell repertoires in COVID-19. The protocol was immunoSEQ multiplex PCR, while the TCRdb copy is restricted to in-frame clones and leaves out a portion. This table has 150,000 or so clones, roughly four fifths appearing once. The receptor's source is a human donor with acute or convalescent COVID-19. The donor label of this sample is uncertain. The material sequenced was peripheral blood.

The CDR3 here is CASSRGQGGTGELFF. CDR3 sequence (DNA): TGTGCCAGCAGCCGAGGACAGGGTGGGACCGGGGAGCTGTTTTTT. The J gene is TRBJ2-2, the V gene TRBV6-5; 8 nucleotides agree with TRBD1. V dropped 6 bases and J dropped 5; count of bases not matched to a gene: 8. The CDR3 runs 15 residues. Germline CDR1 and CDR2: MNHEY and SVGAGI.